The 8 T cell receptor beta chains below come from one sample, sequenced in a study of blood T cell repertoires in COVID-19. The assay was immunoSEQ multiplex PCR, and TCRdb's table has in-frame clones only and misses some. The sample carries 320,000 or so clones, 85% recorded once. Sequencing was carried out using PBMCs or T cells enriched from blood (not recorded which). Source of these receptors: a woman aged 25 to 39 who had been exposed to COVID-19.

This chain's CDR3 is CASSPPGNTIYF. The CDR3 region has the DNA TGTGCCAGTAGTCCTCCTGGAAACACCATATATTTT. The chain carries TRBV19 and TRBJ1-3, with D hard to call. Germline loops: CDR1 LNHDA, CDR2 SQIVND (reference sequence). V was trimmed by 5 bases and J by 2 bases, leaving 4 bases between them. This CDR3 has 12 residues. Using reference TRBV19 and TRBJ1-3 for the parts outside the CDR3, the full variable domain is DGGITQSPKYLFRKEGQNVTLSCEQNLNHDAMYWYRQDPGQGLRLIYYSQIVNDFQKGDIAEGYSVSREKKESFPLTVTSAQKNPTAFYLCASSPPGNTIYFGEGSWLTVV.

This chain joins TRBV7-2 and TRBJ1-2, with D perhaps TRBD1 (6 bases). The CDR3 has 14 residues. V was clipped by 1 base and J by 10 bases, with 16 bases between them. Germline values: CDR1 SGHTA, CDR2 FQGNSA. DNA of the CDR3: TGTGCCAGCAGCTTAGACGGGACAAAATATACCTACACCTTC. Translated: CASSLDGTKYTYTF.

This clone was detected a few times. The CDR3 DNA reads TGTGCCTGGACACCGGGACAGGGAGGGTCACCCCTCCACTTT. This sequence encodes CAWTPGQGGSPLHF. This chain links TRBV30 with TRBJ1-6, with 9 nucleotides matching TRBD1. Germline CDR1 GTSNPN, CDR2 SVGIG (reference sequence). This CDR3 is 14 amino acids long. Unmatched junction bases numbered 8, after V lost 4 bases and J lost 10 bases.

The chain links TRBV7-2 to TRBJ2-7; a possible D gene is TRBD1 (6 bases). The CDR3 length is 14 residues. The germline V gene encodes CDR1 SGHTA and CDR2 FQGNSA. V gave up 3 bases and J gave up 0 bases, with 9 bases separating them. The CDR3 region has the DNA TGTGCCAGCAGCTTGCAGGGGACCTCCTACGAGCAGTACTTC. Amino acids: CASSLQGTSYEQYF.

This rearrangement joins TRBV18 to TRBJ2-3; 13 nucleotides align to TRBD2. V shed 2 bases and J 6 bases; nucleotides not matched to a gene: 8. Germline V gene sequence: CDR1 KGHSH, CDR2 LQKENI. The CDR3 consists of 17 residues. DNA for the CDR3: TGTGCCAGCTCACCATTACTAGCGGGGGGGCACTGGGATACGCAGTATTTT. It translates to CASSPLLAGGHWDTQYF.

This clone was seen only once. This chain links TRBV2 with TRBJ2-2; 7 bases align to TRBD1. Germline V lookup: CDR1 SNHLY, CDR2 FYNNEI. This CDR3 comprises 14 residues. V shed 6 bases, J shed 4 bases, and the junction held 5 bases outside the gene matches. The CDR3 region has the DNA TGTGCCAGCAGACAGGGGAAGGCCACCGGGGAGCTGTTTTTT. It encodes CASRQGKATGELFF.

This chain links TRBV29-1 with TRBJ2-2; 10 nucleotides align to TRBD1. Losses at the gene ends were 7 bases for V and 7 bases for J; bases not matched to a gene: 9. Germline V gives CDR1 SQVTM, CDR2 ANQGSEA. The CDR3 has 14 amino acids. DNA of the CDR3: TGCAGCGCCGCGGACAGGGGGTCGGACGGGGAGCTGTTTTTT. As protein: CSAADRGSDGELFF.

Note on this clone: Other DNA variants within this sample encode the same CDR3. The chain is built from TRBV9 and TRBJ1-3; D may be TRBD1 (5 bases). CDR1 and CDR2 from the germline V gene are SGDLS and YYNGEE. V was pared by 4 bases and J by 3 bases, with 14 bases between. This CDR3 is built from 15 residues. This CDR3 is CASSTQGTSGNTIYF. The CDR3 region has the DNA TGTGCCAGCAGCACCCAGGGTACGAGTGGAAACACCATATATTTT.